The table lists the clone carrying this T cell receptor beta chain with a few counts. The sample is drawn from a study of blood T cell repertoires in COVID-19. Study in general: COVID-19 samples from acute and convalescent phases originated in the United States, Italy and Spain. The analysed material was cDNA or gDNA that came from T cells, B-cell-depleted T cells, or PBMCs.

Followed longitudinally, the Seattle patients had been enrolled during active infection. How the authors handled the data: From reference gene primer amplification, estimates of nucleated cell counts were derived. The data were produced by immunoSEQ multiplex PCR, yet TCRdb's version contains in-frame clones alone and is incomplete. D and trimming were read from the DNA, whereas the V and J calls and clone size are those reported in that table. This table has a few hundred thousand clones, approximately 89% appearing once. In germline, CDR1 is SGHNT, CDR2 YENEEA. The CDR3 totals 16 residues. V was clipped by 1 base and J by 5 bases, with 18 bases between them.

The material sequenced was peripheral blood. The receptor comes from a woman aged 25 to 39 with COVID-19, enrolled during active disease. The chain couples TRBV11-3 to TRBJ2-7; D is perhaps TRBD2 (5 bases). The chain's CDR3 is CASSLASRTVDHEQYF. CDR3 nucleotides: TGTGCCAGCAGCTTAGCTAGCAGGACTGTCGATCACGAGCAGTACTTC.